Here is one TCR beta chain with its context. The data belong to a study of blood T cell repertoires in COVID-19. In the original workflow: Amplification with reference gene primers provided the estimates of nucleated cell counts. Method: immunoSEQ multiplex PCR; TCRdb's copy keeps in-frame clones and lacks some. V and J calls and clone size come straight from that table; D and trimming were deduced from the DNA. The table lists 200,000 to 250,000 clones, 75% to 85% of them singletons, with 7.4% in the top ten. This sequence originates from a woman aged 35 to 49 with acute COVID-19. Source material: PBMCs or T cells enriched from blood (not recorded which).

The CDR3 loop is CSVFGRDSKLYGYTF. CDR3 nucleotides: TGCAGCGTTTTTGGGCGGGACAGCAAGCTGTATGGCTACACCTTC. The V call is TRBV29-1, the J call TRBJ1-2, with TRBD1 matching 7 bases. Germline V gene sequence: CDR1 SQVTM, CDR2 ANQGSEA. The CDR3 runs to 15 residues. J was trimmed by 5 bases and V by 5 bases; bases with no gene match: 14.